These T cell receptor beta chains were read from a single sample in a study of blood T cell repertoires in COVID-19. Here immunoSEQ multiplex PCR was the method, and the copy in TCRdb shows in-frame clones only, minus some. The sample lists about 110,000 clones, 75% to 85% occurring once. Sequencing was carried out using peripheral blood. All receptors derive from an older man with COVID-19, enrolled during active disease. The CDR3 runs from the conserved cysteine through the conserved F or W. Each record gives: CDR3 DNA, CDR3 protein, D gene, J gene, V gene, clone size. The D gene is left open where the match is weak. Clone size appears in some rows only: once, few, many, or a class for an expanded clone.

CDR3nt: TGCGCCAGCAGCTTGACACCACGGGGTGAGACCCAGTACTTC
CDR3aa: CASSLTPRGETQYF
d_gene: NA
j_gene: TRBJ2-5
v_gene: TRBV5-1
abundance: NA

CDR3nt: TGTGCCAGCAAGGGACAGGGGTACACCGGGGAGCTGTTTTTT
CDR3aa: CASKGQGYTGELFF
d_gene: TRBD1
j_gene: TRBJ2-2
v_gene: TRBV2
abundance: NA

CDR3nt: TGTGCCAGCAGCCAAGCTACGTCATCTAGCACAGATACGCAGTATTTT
CDR3aa: CASSQATSSSTDTQYF
d_gene: NA
j_gene: TRBJ2-3
v_gene: TRBV4-2
abundance: NA

CDR3nt: TGTGCCAGCAGTTTACTAGCGGGAGGGACCGGGGAGCTGTTTTTT
CDR3aa: CASSLLAGGTGELFF
d_gene: TRBD2
j_gene: TRBJ2-2
v_gene: TRBV27
abundance: NA

CDR3nt: TGTGCCAGCAGCCCCGGGACAGCTAATTCACCCCTCCACTTT
CDR3aa: CASSPGTANSPLHF
d_gene: TRBD1
j_gene: TRBJ1-6
v_gene: TRBV7-9
abundance: NA

CDR3nt: TGCAGCGCAGAACATAACACCGGGGAGCTGTTTTTT
CDR3aa: CSAEHNTGELFF
d_gene: NA
j_gene: TRBJ2-2
v_gene: TRBV29-1
abundance: NA

CDR3nt: TGTGCCATCAGTGGGACCGGGACAGGGGGCGCGAGGACTGAAGCTTTCTTT
CDR3aa: CAISGTGTGGARTEAFF
d_gene: TRBD1
j_gene: TRBJ1-1
v_gene: TRBV10-3
abundance: NA

CDR3nt: TGTGCCAGCAGCTTGACAAGCAATCAGCCCCAGCATTTT
CDR3aa: CASSLTSNQPQHF
d_gene: NA
j_gene: TRBJ1-5
v_gene: TRBV11-2
abundance: NA

CDR3nt: TGTGCCACCAGCAGAGACCTTCTAGCGGGGAGCACAGATACGCAGTATTTT
CDR3aa: CATSRDLLAGSTDTQYF
d_gene: TRBD2
j_gene: TRBJ2-3
v_gene: TRBV15
abundance: NA

CDR3nt: TGTGCCAGCAGTCGACTAGCGGGAAGGGTGACAGATACGCAGTATTTT
CDR3aa: CASSRLAGRVTDTQYF
d_gene: TRBD2
j_gene: TRBJ2-3
v_gene: TRBV11-2
abundance: NA

CDR3nt: TGTGCCAGCAGGATAGGACAGGTCACCGGGGAGCTGTTTTTT
CDR3aa: CASRIGQVTGELFF
d_gene: TRBD1
j_gene: TRBJ2-2
v_gene: TRBV28
abundance: NA

CDR3nt: TGCAGTGCTGGTGGGGTCACAGACTCTGGAAACACCATATATTTT
CDR3aa: CSAGGVTDSGNTIYF
d_gene: NA
j_gene: TRBJ1-3
v_gene: TRBV20-1
abundance: NA

CDR3nt: TGTGCCAGCAGTCCCGAGACAGGCACCCGCCGTCCCCAGCATTTT
CDR3aa: CASSPETGTRRPQHF
d_gene: NA
j_gene: TRBJ1-5
v_gene: TRBV28
abundance: NA

CDR3nt: TGTGCCAGTAGTATCTCCAGGAACACTGAAGCTTTCTTT
CDR3aa: CASSISRNTEAFF
d_gene: NA
j_gene: TRBJ1-1
v_gene: TRBV19
abundance: NA

CDR3nt: TGTGCCAGCCAGAGCGGGATCCGGAGGAAAGAGCAGTACTTC
CDR3aa: CASQSGIRRKEQYF
d_gene: TRBD2
j_gene: TRBJ2-7
v_gene: TRBV7-9
abundance: NA

CDR3nt: TGTGCCAGCAGTTTATGGGGGCAACAGGATGAGCAGTTCTTC
CDR3aa: CASSLWGQQDEQFF
d_gene: NA
j_gene: TRBJ2-1
v_gene: TRBV28
abundance: once

CDR3nt: TGCGCCAGCAGCCAGTGGACAGGGGGCAATCAGCCCCAGCATTTT
CDR3aa: CASSQWTGGNQPQHF
d_gene: TRBD1
j_gene: TRBJ1-5
v_gene: TRBV5-1
abundance: NA

CDR3nt: TGCGCCAGCAGCCTCCGTAGACAAACAGGGGGCGGGATATCTGAAGCTTTCTTT
CDR3aa: CASSLRRQTGGGISEAFF
d_gene: TRBD1
j_gene: TRBJ1-1
v_gene: TRBV4-1
abundance: NA

CDR3nt: TGTGCCAGCAGTCCGACAGGGAACGATCAGCCCCAGCATTTT
CDR3aa: CASSPTGNDQPQHF
d_gene: TRBD1
j_gene: TRBJ1-5
v_gene: TRBV27
abundance: few

CDR3nt: TGCAGCGTTTGGACTAGCGGGGGCGAGCAGTACTTC
CDR3aa: CSVWTSGGEQYF
d_gene: TRBD2
j_gene: TRBJ2-7
v_gene: TRBV29-1
abundance: NA

CDR3nt: TGTGCCAGCAGCGGACAACTAGCGGGAACAGATACGCAGTATTTT
CDR3aa: CASSGQLAGTDTQYF
d_gene: TRBD2
j_gene: TRBJ2-3
v_gene: TRBV7-8
abundance: NA

CDR3nt: TGTGCCAGCAGTTACTCGATAGCGGGAGGGCCTGGGGAGCAGTTCTTC
CDR3aa: CASSYSIAGGPGEQFF
d_gene: TRBD2
j_gene: TRBJ2-1
v_gene: TRBV6-5
abundance: NA

CDR3nt: TGTGCCAGCAGCCAACCATTTTCTGGGACAGGGGGGCCCGAGCAGTACTTC
CDR3aa: CASSQPFSGTGGPEQYF
d_gene: TRBD1
j_gene: TRBJ2-7
v_gene: TRBV4-2
abundance: NA

CDR3nt: TGTGCCAGCAGCTTGGCGGGACTAGCGGGAGTGAACACCGGGGAGCTGTTTTTT
CDR3aa: CASSLAGLAGVNTGELFF
d_gene: TRBD2
j_gene: TRBJ2-2
v_gene: TRBV5-8
abundance: NA

CDR3nt: TGTGCCAGTAGCTTACAGGGACCGTCTGGGGCCAACGTCCTGACTTTC
CDR3aa: CASSLQGPSGANVLTF
d_gene: NA
j_gene: TRBJ2-6
v_gene: TRBV19
abundance: NA

CDR3nt: TGTGCCAGCAGCCAAGTCGCGGGAGGGCCCGTCGAGCAGTACTTC
CDR3aa: CASSQVAGGPVEQYF
d_gene: TRBD2
j_gene: TRBJ2-7
v_gene: TRBV3-1/TRBV3-2
abundance: NA

CDR3nt: TGTGCCAGCAGAGGGGGCCCCGCCACAGATACGCAGTATTTT
CDR3aa: CASRGGPATDTQYF
d_gene: TRBD1
j_gene: TRBJ2-3
v_gene: TRBV2
abundance: NA

CDR3nt: TGCGCCAGCAGCCAAGGAGGGTGGGGGGCCTACGAGCAGTACTTC
CDR3aa: CASSQGGWGAYEQYF
d_gene: NA
j_gene: TRBJ2-7
v_gene: TRBV4-3
abundance: NA

CDR3nt: TGTGCCAGCAGTCTAACAGGGCGTGGTAATCAGCCCCAGCATTTT
CDR3aa: CASSLTGRGNQPQHF
d_gene: NA
j_gene: TRBJ1-5
v_gene: TRBV5-6
abundance: few

CDR3nt: TGTGCCAGCAGCAAATGGACTAGCGGGGGGGTAGGTGCCAAAAACATTCAGTACTTC
CDR3aa: CASSKWTSGGVGAKNIQYF
d_gene: TRBD2
j_gene: TRBJ2-4
v_gene: TRBV7-2
abundance: NA

CDR3nt: TGTGCCAGCAGGCCTCACAGCCTTAATGAAAAACTGTTTTTT
CDR3aa: CASRPHSLNEKLFF
d_gene: NA
j_gene: TRBJ1-4
v_gene: TRBV28
abundance: NA

CDR3nt: TGTGCCAGCAGCTTAGTAGCCCTTAACACCGGGGAGCTGTTTTTT
CDR3aa: CASSLVALNTGELFF
d_gene: NA
j_gene: TRBJ2-2
v_gene: TRBV7-2
abundance: NA

CDR3nt: TGTGCCAGCAGTGAATTGGCAGATTATGGCTACACCTTC
CDR3aa: CASSELADYGYTF
d_gene: NA
j_gene: TRBJ1-2
v_gene: TRBV2
abundance: NA

CDR3nt: TGTGCCAGCAGCGCCCGGCAGGGTCGCGCTGAAGCTTTCTTT
CDR3aa: CASSARQGRAEAFF
d_gene: NA
j_gene: TRBJ1-1
v_gene: TRBV25-1
abundance: NA

CDR3nt: TGTGCCAGCTCACATCGGGACAGGGGTAACACCGGGGAGCTGTTTTTT
CDR3aa: CASSHRDRGNTGELFF
d_gene: TRBD1
j_gene: TRBJ2-2
v_gene: TRBV18
abundance: NA

CDR3nt: TGTGCCAGCTCGCTCGCAGGGGACGAGGTGGGCTACACCTTC
CDR3aa: CASSLAGDEVGYTF
d_gene: NA
j_gene: TRBJ1-2
v_gene: TRBV18
abundance: NA